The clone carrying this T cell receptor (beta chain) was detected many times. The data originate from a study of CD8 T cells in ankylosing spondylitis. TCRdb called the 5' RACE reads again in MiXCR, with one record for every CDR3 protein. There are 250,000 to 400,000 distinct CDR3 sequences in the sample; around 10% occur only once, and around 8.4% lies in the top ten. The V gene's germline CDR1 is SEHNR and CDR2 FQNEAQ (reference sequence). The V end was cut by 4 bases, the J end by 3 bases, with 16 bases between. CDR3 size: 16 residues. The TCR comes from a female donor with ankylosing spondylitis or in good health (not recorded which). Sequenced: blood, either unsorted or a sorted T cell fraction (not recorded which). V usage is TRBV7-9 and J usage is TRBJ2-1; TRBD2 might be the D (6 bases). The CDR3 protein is CASSSGTGGLYNEQFF. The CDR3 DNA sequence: TGTGCCAGCAGCTCAGGAACAGGAGGGCTCTACAATGAGCAGTTCTTC.